This TCR beta chain was observed in a study of blood T cell repertoires in COVID-19. With 2 bases removed from V and 4 bases from J, the gap between germline ends came to 12 bases. This CDR3 spans 16 amino acids. Germline-derived CDR1 and CDR2 are MDHEN and SYDVKM. In the original processing: Cell counts per sample came from amplifying reference gene primers. Only in-frame clones appear in the TCRdb table, and some are missing; sequencing was by immunoSEQ multiplex PCR. V and J calls and clone size are copied from that table; D and trimming were computed from the DNA. Here the sample spans 250,000 to 300,000 clones, around 87% being singletons.

The chain combines TRBV28 with TRBJ2-6; tentative D call: TRBD1 (5 bases). Sequenced material: peripheral blood. This receptor was taken from a woman aged 60-75 years with COVID-19, enrolled during active disease. The CDR3 bases are TGTGCCAGCAGTTTAGTCCTCAGGGCCGGGGCCAACGTCCTGACTTTC. Its translation is CASSLVLRAGANVLTF.